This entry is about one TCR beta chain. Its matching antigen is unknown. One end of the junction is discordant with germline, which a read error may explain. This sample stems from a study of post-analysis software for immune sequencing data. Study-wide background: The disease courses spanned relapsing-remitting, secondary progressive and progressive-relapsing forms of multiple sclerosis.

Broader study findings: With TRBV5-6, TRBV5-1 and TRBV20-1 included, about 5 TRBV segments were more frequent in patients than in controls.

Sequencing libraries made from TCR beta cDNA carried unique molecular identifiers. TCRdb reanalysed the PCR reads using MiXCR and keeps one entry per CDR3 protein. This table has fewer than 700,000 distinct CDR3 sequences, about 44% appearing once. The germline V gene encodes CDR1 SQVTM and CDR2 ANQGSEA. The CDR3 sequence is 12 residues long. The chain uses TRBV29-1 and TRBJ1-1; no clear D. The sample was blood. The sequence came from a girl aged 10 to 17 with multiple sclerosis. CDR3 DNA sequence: TGCAGCCCCTGGACTCTGAACACTGAAACTTTCTTT. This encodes CSPWTLNTETFF.